One and the same sample provided the 9 T cell receptor beta chains below, sequenced in a study of blood T cell repertoires in COVID-19. Sequencing was performed with immunoSEQ multiplex PCR; in TCRdb, only in-frame clones are kept and a portion is missing. Of fewer than 300,000 clones detected, approximately 86% appear once; the ten largest clones hold about 3.4%. The sequenced sample consisted of peripheral blood. These receptors originate from a woman aged 18 to 35 with acute or convalescent COVID-19.

The chain links TRBV29-1 to TRBJ1-1; the D is unclear. The CDR3 covers 14 residues. V lost 2 bases, J lost 8 bases, and 18 bases lay in between. Germline V gene data show CDR1 as SQVTM and CDR2 as ANQGSEA. CDR3 sequence: CSVEQHLLRGEAFF. CDR3 sequence (DNA): TGCAGCGTTGAACAACATCTCCTCCGCGGGGAAGCTTTCTTT.

The chain recombines TRBV14 with TRBJ2-1; 11 bases agree with TRBD2. The CDR3 consists of 16 residues. Trimming removed 0 bases from V and 5 bases from J; junction bases left unmatched: 3. The germline V gene has CDR1 SGHDN and CDR2 FVKESK. DNA for the CDR3: TGTGCCAGCAGCCAAGATGGGACTAGCGGCCACAATGAGCAGTTCTTC. It is translated as CASSQDGTSGHNEQFF.

This clone was recorded only once. The chain links TRBV19 to TRBJ2-7; 13 bases fit TRBD2. V shed 5 bases and J 2 bases; nucleotides not matched to a gene: 6. The CDR3 totals 16 residues. Per the germline V gene, CDR1 is LNHDA and CDR2 is SQIVND (reference sequence). The CDR3 DNA is TGTGCCAGTAGTGAGACCGGGACTAGCGGGACCTACGAGCAGTACTTC. It is translated as CASSETGTSGTYEQYF.

The genes are TRBV4-1 and TRBJ2-7, with 7 bases lining up with TRBD2. V was clipped by 0 bases and J by 1 base; unmatched bases: 6. The CDR3 loop spans 16 amino acids. Germline CDR1 reads MGHRA; CDR2 reads YSYEKL. CDR3 protein: CASSQEGTTYSYEQYF. The CDR3 DNA reads as TGCGCCAGCAGCCAAGAAGGGACTACTTATTCCTACGAGCAGTACTTC.

This clone was recorded a few times. This chain links TRBV5-1 with TRBJ2-5; D is perhaps TRBD2 (5 bases). Trimming stripped 10 bases from V and 4 bases from J, with 8 bases between. The CDR3 is made up of 10 amino acids. Germline V gives CDR1 SGHRS, CDR2 YFSETQ. CDR3 DNA sequence: TGCGCCTCTCGGGGAGAGACCCAGTACTTC. Residues: CASRGETQYF. Full variable domain (missing parts from reference TRBV5-1 and TRBJ2-5): KAGVTQTPRYLIKTRGQQVTLSCSPISGHRSVSWYQQTPGQGLQFLFEYFSETQRNKGNFPGRFSGRQFSNSRSEMNVSTLELGDSALYLCASRGETQYFGPGTRLLVL.

V is TRBV11-3 and J is TRBJ2-7; the D gene is possibly TRBD1 (7 bases). The V end was cut by 4 bases, the J end by 3 bases, with 16 bases between. CDR1 is SGHNT and CDR2 is YENEEA in the germline V gene. The CDR3 contains 15 residues. Written as DNA, the CDR3 is TGTGCCAGCAGCTCCTGGAGGGGACAGCACTACGAGCAGTACTTC. Encoded protein: CASSSWRGQHYEQYF.

The CDR3 sequence is CASSAGRGGNQPQHF. CDR3 DNA: TGTGCCAGCAGCGCGGGCAGGGGAGGCAATCAGCCCCAGCATTTT. The gene calls are TRBV11-2 and TRBJ1-5; a possible D gene is TRBD1 (6 bases). Trimming removed 5 bases at V and 2 bases at J, with 13 bases between. The CDR3 contains 15 residues. Germline V gene lookup returns CDR1 SGHAT and CDR2 FQNNGV.

The V gene is TRBV14, the J gene TRBJ2-5, with 7 bases lining up with TRBD1. CDR1 is SGHDN, CDR2 FVKESK, per germline. V gave up 4 bases and J gave up 1 base; unmatched junction bases: 6. The CDR3 is 15 residues long. As DNA, the CDR3 is TGTGCCAGCAGCCGAGGGACAGTGCGCCAAGAGACCCAGTACTTC. As protein: CASSRGTVRQETQYF.

In this sample, this clone turned up a few times. The chain recombines TRBV4-3 with TRBJ2-3, with 12 bases aligning to TRBD2. Germline values: CDR1 LGHNA, CDR2 YSLEER. With V trimmed by 0 bases and J by 3 bases, 7 bases remained unmatched. This CDR3 has 18 residues. CDR3 sequence (DNA): TGCGCCAGCAGCCAAGATCTGACTAGCGGGAGTATGACAGATACGCAGTATTTT. Protein: CASSQDLTSGSMTDTQYF.